This T cell receptor (beta chain) was observed in a study of T cell repertoires in cytomegalovirus infection. The sample holds a few counts of this clonotype. Antigen: not known. With 5 bases removed from V and 3 bases from J, the gap between germline ends came to 16 bases. The CDR3 contains 15 residues. Each CDR3 protein gets one entry after TCRdb re-called the reads with MiXCR. Altogether around 71,000 distinct CDR3 sequences are present, approximately 20% being singletons, with the ten largest covering roughly two thirds. This clonotype was obtained from a human donor in good health (CMV status not recorded). Some clones in this sample may be carry-over from other donors' samples. The sample consisted of CD8+ T cells from cultured PBMCs, taken from culture after CMV antigen stimulation. The chain employs TRBV12-3 or TRBV12-4 and TRBJ1-2, with D possibly matching TRBD1 (6 bases). The CDR3 region is CASSPWTEGDYGYTF. The CDR3 DNA reads TGTGCCAGCAGTCCCTGGACCGAGGGGGACTATGGCTACACCTTC.